The entry below gives a single T cell receptor beta chain sequence along with its context. The entry originates in a study of blood T cells in healthy people across ages. Primers used in a second PCR of roughly 6 to 11 cycles were a sample-barcoded 5' primer and a J-beta primer mix. Via MiXCR, TCRdb re-called the 5' RACE reads, giving one row per CDR3 protein. The sample includes about 1.8 million distinct CDR3 sequences, roughly 52% of them seen just once. Trimming cost V 2 bases and J 4 bases; bases outside gene matches: 6. This CDR3 contains 15 residues. Germline lookup yields CDR1 SGHTA and CDR2 FQGTGA.

Specimen: blood. The clonotype comes from a woman aged 40 to 50 in good health. V is TRBV7-3 and J is TRBJ1-1; 8 bases agree with TRBD1. The CDR3 spells CASSLQGASSTEAFF. CDR3 sequence (DNA): TGTGCCAGCAGCTTACAGGGGGCAAGTTCCACTGAAGCTTTCTTT.